This TCR beta chain originates from a study of shared clonotypes between healthy human individuals. This CDR3 contains 12 residues. Germline CDR1 and CDR2: SGHNT and YENEEA. Trimming pared 0 bases from V and 13 bases from J, leaving 10 bases between. Repertoires were generated with immunoSEQ multiplex PCR, while TCRdb's copy carries only in-frame clones and drops some. The sample lists 2 million to 2.5 million clones, 95% seen once, with about 0.13% in the top ten. The receptor's source is a man aged 18 to 29 in good health. This chain joins TRBV11-3 and TRBJ2-4, with a weak D call TRBD2 (5 bases). Sequencing was carried out using naive CD4+ T cells sorted from blood. Subset here: CD45RA+ positively selected. CDR3 amino acids: CASSLDRGSQYF. CDR3 sequence (DNA): TGTGCCAGCAGCTTAGACCGGGGAAGCCAGTACTTC.